This T cell receptor (beta chain) was captured in a study of Ad26.COV2.S vaccination and SARS-CoV-2 variants. The V gene lost 5 bases and the J gene lost 2 bases, with 12 bases spanning the gap. The germline V gene has CDR1 SNHLY and CDR2 FYNNEI. The CDR3 extends over 14 amino acids. Sequencing was performed with immunoSEQ multiplex PCR; in TCRdb, only in-frame clones are kept and a portion is missing. The top ten hold roughly 7.4% of the sample, which has 380,000 or so clones, roughly 80% seen once. Described treatment: 15 to 20 received Ad26.COV2.S at low or high dose, single or two shots; 5 received placebo; per-sample allocation not given. Specimens were obtained on day 63 following the first vaccine or placebo injection.

The source is a person aged 18-60 years who received the Ad26.COV2.S COVID-19 vaccine or a placebo. The material sequenced was peripheral blood, taken in a trial of Ad26.COV2.S vaccine versus placebo. The chain combines TRBV2 with TRBJ1-1, with TRBD1 as a possible D gene (5 bases). This CDR3 reads CASSFWGENTEAFF. The CDR3 coding sequence is TGTGCCAGCAGTTTTTGGGGCGAAAACACTGAAGCTTTCTTT.